This TCR beta chain was sequenced for a study of blood T cell repertoires in COVID-19. Study background: Both acute and convalescent COVID-19 samples were obtained from the United States, Italy and Spain. T cells, B-cell-depleted T cells, or PBMCs supplied cDNA or gDNA.

The CDR3 runs 18 residues. The germline V gene has CDR1 SGHRS and CDR2 YFSETQ. V was pared by 0 bases and J by 4 bases, with 7 bases of the junction left unmatched. Source study methods: From reference gene primer amplification, estimates of nucleated cell counts were derived. The assay was immunoSEQ multiplex PCR, and TCRdb's table has in-frame clones only and misses some. Clonal size and the V and J genes are those of that table, whereas D and trimming came from the DNA. The sample records approximately 400,000 clones, 88% being singletons. Donors in Cohort 3 counted as recovered after two negative PCRs, clearance, or symptom resolution.

This rearrangement joins TRBV5-1 to TRBJ2-6; 10 bases fit TRBD1. The sample consisted of PBMCs or T cells enriched from blood (not recorded which). This TCR was recovered from a woman under 30 who had recovered from COVID-19. The CDR3 sequence is CASSLGDRGVFGANVLTF. The CDR3 region has the DNA TGCGCCAGCAGCTTGGGGGACAGGGGCGTGTTCGGGGCCAACGTCCTGACTTTC.